Reported below is one T cell receptor beta chain. The CDR3 sequence is 16 residues long. V lost 3 bases, J lost 7 bases, and 10 bases stayed unmatched. In germline, CDR1 is SGHVS, CDR2 FQNEAQ. Generated by immunoSEQ multiplex PCR, the TCRdb table keeps only in-frame clones and is missing some. This sample has 200,000 to 250,000 clones; 86% occur once, and the top ten carry about 2%. This sample was included in a study of blood T cell repertoires in COVID-19. The sample taken for sequencing was peripheral blood. The TCR comes from a man aged 25-40 years who had recovered from COVID-19. This sequence joins TRBV7-8 and TRBJ2-7; TRBD1 agrees at 12 bases. Here the CDR3 reads CASSFYHGTGGGEQYF. CDR3 bases: TGTGCCAGCAGCTTTTACCACGGGACAGGGGGCGGAGAGCAGTACTTC.